This TCR beta chain was retrieved from a study of blood T cell repertoires in COVID-19. V was cut by 5 bases and J by 8 bases, with 16 bases left in between. Germline V lookup: CDR1 MDHEN, CDR2 SYDVKM. This CDR3 has 14 residues. Allocation to cohorts depended on clinical history reported by the participants. Two negative PCRs, clearance, or symptom resolution had been documented for recovered Cohort 3 donors. Only in-frame clones appear in the TCRdb table, and some are missing; sequencing was by immunoSEQ multiplex PCR. The table records roughly 290,000 clones, 70% to 90% of them present only once. The chain couples TRBV28 to TRBJ2-1; D perhaps matches TRBD2 (6 bases). The sample taken for sequencing was PBMCs or T cells enriched from blood (not recorded which). This sequence originates from a woman aged 40 to 50 who had recovered from COVID-19. The chain's CDR3 is CASSPVGGTYEQFF. CDR3 nucleotide sequence: TGTGCCAGCAGTCCGGTGGGGGGAACGTATGAGCAGTTCTTC.